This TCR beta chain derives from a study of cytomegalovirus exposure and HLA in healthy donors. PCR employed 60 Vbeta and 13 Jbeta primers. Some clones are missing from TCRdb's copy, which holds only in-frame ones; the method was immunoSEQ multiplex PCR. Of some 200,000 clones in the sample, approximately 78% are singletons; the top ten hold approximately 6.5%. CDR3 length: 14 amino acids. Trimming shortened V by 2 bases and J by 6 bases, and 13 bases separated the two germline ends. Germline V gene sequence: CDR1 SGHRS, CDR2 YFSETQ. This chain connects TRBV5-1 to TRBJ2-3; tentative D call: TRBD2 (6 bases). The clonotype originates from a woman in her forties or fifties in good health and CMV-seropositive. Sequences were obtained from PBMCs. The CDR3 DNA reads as TGCGCCAGCAGCTTCCTAGCGACTGAGGATACGCAGTATTTT. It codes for CASSFLATEDTQYF.